The text below deals with one T cell receptor beta chain. Its antigen is currently unknown. Sequence at one end of the junction differs from germline and may be a read error. The sample originates from a study of early T cells in non-severe SARS-CoV-2 infection. Looking at the study overall: The authors sequenced bulk RNA from unsorted whole blood, leaving chains unpaired.

General study results and limits: CD4 and private specificities were missed by VDJdb matching, which favored anti-spike CD8 responses.

Molecules of cDNA were individually given unique molecular identifiers that were attached to them. TCRdb called the 5' RACE reads again in MiXCR, with one record for every CDR3 protein. This sample yields around 56,000 distinct CDR3 sequences, of which less than 15% are seen a single time; approximately 8.5% belongs to the top ten. This receptor was identified in an adult who was a healthcare worker with PCR-confirmed SARS-CoV-2 infection or an uninfected control (not recorded which). This specimen was whole blood, taken at baseline.

CDR3 sequence (DNA): TGTGCCAGCAGCCCACCGGGACAGGGCCCAAACTTC. Translated, it gives CASSPPGQGPNF. The V call is TRBV12-3 or TRBV12-4, the J call TRBJ2-7; 9 bases align to TRBD1. CDR3 size: 12 residues.